One and the same sample provided the 27 T cell receptor beta chains below, sequenced in a study of cytomegalovirus exposure and HLA in healthy donors. 60 Vbeta and 13 Jbeta primers were used in PCR. Sequenced by immunoSEQ multiplex PCR; TCRdb stores in-frame clones only, minus some. The repertoire holds some 74,000 clones, approximately 70% seen once, with less than 25% in the top ten. Material: PBMCs. The receptors shown here come from a middle-aged man in good health and CMV-seropositive.

The J gene is TRBJ2-1, the V gene TRBV5-6, with a tentative D call TRBD1 (8 bases). V was trimmed by 4 bases and J by 8 bases, leaving 16 bases between them. The CDR3 length is 14 residues. Germline V gene lookup returns CDR1 SGHDT and CDR2 YYEEEE. CDR3 sequence reads: CASSGGDRRHEQFF. The CDR3 DNA sequence: TGTGCCAGCAGCGGGGGGGACAGGCGCCATGAGCAGTTCTTC.

The chain recombines TRBV2 with TRBJ1-2, with D possibly TRBD1 on 5 matching bases. V dropped 7 bases and J dropped 3 bases, with 15 bases sitting between them. Germline values: CDR1 SNHLY, CDR2 FYNNEI. The CDR3 runs to 14 residues. The CDR3 reads CASKGSGLDYGYTF. CDR3 bases: TGTGCCAGCAAGGGGTCAGGGCTCGACTATGGCTACACCTTC.

The chain joins TRBV19 to TRBJ1-5; 7 bases line up with TRBD1. In germline, CDR1 is LNHDA, CDR2 SQIVND (reference sequence). The CDR3 is 15 residues long. The V segment lost 4 bases and the J segment 0 bases; nucleotides outside the gene matches: 3. The CDR3 sequence: CASSTGQYSNQPQHF. DNA of the CDR3: TGTGCCAGTAGTACGGGACAGTATAGCAATCAGCCCCAGCATTTT.

V is TRBV11-3 and J is TRBJ1-1; D is perhaps TRBD1 (6 bases). Trimming cost V 1 base and J 4 bases, with 16 bases left between them. This CDR3 is 16 amino acids long. Germline-derived CDR1 and CDR2 are SGHNT and YENEEA. This CDR3 reads CASSLGEDRSVTEAFF. The CDR3 DNA reads TGTGCCAGCAGCTTAGGAGAAGACAGGTCGGTCACTGAAGCTTTCTTT.

The chain uses TRBV2 and TRBJ1-5, with D uncertain. Trimming stripped 3 bases from V and 3 bases from J, with 18 bases between. The CDR3 loop spans 17 amino acids. Germline V lookup: CDR1 SNHLY, CDR2 FYNNEI. Written as DNA, the CDR3 is TGTGCCAGCAGTGACACACACCCAGGTTTTATCAATCAGCCCCAGCATTTT. It codes for CASSDTHPGFINQPQHF.

This chain uses TRBV2 with TRBJ1-6; the match to TRBD1 covers 7 bases. The CDR3 spans 15 residues. V shed 6 bases, J shed 8 bases, and the junction held 10 bases outside the gene matches. Germline V gene data show CDR1 as SNHLY and CDR2 as FYNNEI. The CDR3 region is CASRVDREAYSPLHF. CDR3 in DNA: TGTGCCAGCAGGGTCGACAGGGAAGCTTATTCACCCCTCCACTTT.

This clone has just a few counts. CDR3 DNA: TGCGCCAGCAGTACGGGACAGGGATACAATGAGCAGTTCTTC. Translated, it gives CASSTGQGYNEQFF. V is TRBV5-1 and J is TRBJ2-1; 9 bases fit TRBD1. The V segment lost 5 bases and the J segment 4 bases; nucleotides outside the gene matches: 4. CDR1 and CDR2 from the germline V gene are SGHRS and YFSETQ. The CDR3 consists of 14 residues.

This rearrangement joins TRBV10-1 to TRBJ2-3, with D possibly TRBD1 on 5 matching bases. Looked up from germline, CDR1 is WNHNN and CDR2 is SYGVQD (reference sequence). V was pared by 5 bases and J by 3 bases, with 21 bases between. The CDR3 is 17 amino acids. For the CDR3, the DNA is TGCGCCAGCAGTCCGCATCGCAAGGGGCGCCTAACAGATACGCAGTATTTT. Amino acids: CASSPHRKGRLTDTQYF.

This rearrangement joins TRBV25-1 to TRBJ1-6; 7 positions agree with TRBD1. The V gene end was trimmed by 4 bases and the J gene end by 10 bases; junction bases not matched to a gene: 13. Germline V CDR1 and CDR2: MGHDK, SYGVNS. The CDR3 runs 16 residues. The CDR3 DNA follows: TGTGCCAGCAGTGTTCAGGGGGGACATATGGGATCACCCCTCCACTTT. Translation: CASSVQGGHMGSPLHF.

The rearrangement uses TRBV5-1 and TRBJ2-7; a weak D match, TRBD2 (6 bases). The CDR3 has 14 amino acids. The germline V and J ends were trimmed by 6 bases and 3 bases, with 16 bases remaining between them. CDR1 is SGHRS and CDR2 is YFSETQ in the germline V gene. CDR3: CASKPLTGDYEQYF. Here the CDR3 DNA reads TGCGCCAGCAAACCATTAACGGGGGACTACGAGCAGTACTTC.

This clone was picked up a small number of times. This chain connects TRBV18 to TRBJ2-7; a weak D match, TRBD2 (6 bases). CDR1 KGHSH and CDR2 LQKENI come from the germline V gene. V lost 3 bases and J lost 5, with 14 bases in between. The CDR3 loop spans 14 amino acids. This CDR3 is CASSPMVREDEQYF. CDR3 DNA: TGTGCCAGCTCACCCATGGTCAGGGAGGACGAGCAGTACTTC. Together with reference TRBV18 and TRBJ2-7, the CDR3 gives the full variable domain: NAGVMQNPRHLVRRRGQEARLRCSPMKGHSHVYWYRQLPEEGLKFMVYLQKENIIDESGMPKERFSAEFPKEGPSILRIQQVVRGDSAAYFCASSPMVREDEQYFGPGTRLTVT.

This clone appeared a few times. The rearrangement links TRBV2 to TRBJ2-4; tentative D call: TRBD2 (5 bases). Trimming shortened V by 0 bases and J by 6 bases, and 12 bases separated the two germline ends. CDR1 is SNHLY and CDR2 is FYNNEI in the germline V gene. The CDR3 extends over 15 amino acids. The CDR3 sequence is CASSEAFGGGNIQYF. The CDR3 nucleotides read TGTGCCAGCAGTGAAGCGTTCGGTGGAGGAAACATTCAGTACTTC.

This sequence joins TRBV5-6 and TRBJ2-5, with TRBD2 matching over 7 bases. Losses at the gene ends were 5 bases for V and 6 bases for J; bases not matched to a gene: 7. The CDR3 contains 13 residues. Germline CDR1 and CDR2: SGHDT and YYEEEE. CDR3 loop: CASRSTSSQTQYF. The CDR3 DNA follows: TGTGCCAGCAGGTCGACTAGCAGCCAGACCCAGTACTTC.

The V gene is TRBV30, the J gene TRBJ1-3; tentative D call: TRBD1 (5 bases). The germline CDR1 and CDR2 sequences are GTSNPN and SVGIG (reference sequence). Trimming took 4 bases from V and 0 from J, leaving 13 bases between them. The CDR3 sequence is 15 residues long. CDR3 DNA sequence: TGTGCCTGGATGTCGGAGGGACGCTCTGGAAACACCATATATTTT. Translation gives CAWMSEGRSGNTIYF.

The chain has TRBV7-9 and TRBJ2-7, with 7 bases aligning to TRBD1. Trimming at V came to 7 bases and at J to 3 bases, leaving 6 bases not matched to a gene. Germline V gene sequence: CDR1 SEHNR, CDR2 FQNEAQ (reference sequence). The CDR3 length is 13 residues. The CDR3 spells CASTRGLGYEQYF. CDR3 nucleotides: TGTGCCAGCACAAGGGGGCTGGGCTACGAGCAGTACTTC.

The V and J genes are TRBV9 and TRBJ1-1, with 7 bases aligning to TRBD1. J gave up 8 bases and V 0 bases, and 4 bases lay outside the gene matches. This CDR3 is 13 amino acids long. Germline values: CDR1 SGDLS, CDR2 YYNGEE. This chain's CDR3 is CASSVAHRGEAFF. In DNA form, the CDR3 reads TGTGCCAGCAGCGTAGCCCACAGGGGAGAAGCTTTCTTT.

The rearrangement joins TRBV9 to TRBJ1-5, with TRBD1 matching 8 bases. Germline V gene lookup returns CDR1 SGDLS and CDR2 YYNGEE. The CDR3 sequence is 14 residues long. V trimming: 2 bases; J trimming: 4 bases; junction bases outside the gene matches: 2. The CDR3 reads CASSVNRGNQPQHF. The CDR3 bases are TGTGCCAGCAGCGTCAACAGGGGGAATCAGCCCCAGCATTTT.

This clone was detected only a few times. V and J are TRBV12-5 and TRBJ2-1, with D possibly TRBD2 on 7 matching bases. The germline V gene encodes CDR1 LGHNT and CDR2 FRNRAP. V was pared by 4 bases and J by 0 bases, with 13 bases between. The CDR3 sequence is 16 residues long. The CDR3 spells CASGSRGGSSYNEQFF. The CDR3, as DNA: TGTGCTAGTGGTTCGAGGGGGGGGAGCTCCTACAATGAGCAGTTCTTC.

The rearrangement links TRBV5-1 to TRBJ2-5; 7 bases align to TRBD2. This CDR3 comprises 15 residues. Germline assignment: CDR1 SGHRS and CDR2 YFSETQ. V was pared by 7 bases and J by 1 base, with 10 bases of the junction left unmatched. For the CDR3, the DNA is TGCGCCAGCCGTCCCCAGGGACTAACCCAAGAGACCCAGTACTTC. Encoded protein: CASRPQGLTQETQYF.

The chain combines TRBV28 with TRBJ1-1, with D perhaps matching TRBD1 (5 bases). Germline V CDR1 and CDR2: MDHEN, SYDVKM. Between the trimmed V and J ends, which lost 3 bases and 4 bases, there was a span of 24 bases. The CDR3 contains 18 residues. This CDR3 reads CASSFLVAAGGEGTEAFF. The CDR3 bases are TGTGCCAGCAGTTTTCTTGTCGCGGCGGGGGGGGAGGGCACTGAAGCTTTCTTT. The variable domain in full, completed from reference TRBV28 and TRBJ1-1, reads DVKVTQSSRYLVKRTGEKVFLECVQDMDHENMFWYRQDPGLGLRLIYFSYDVKMKEKGDIPEGYSVSREKKERFSLILESASTNQTSMYLCASSFLVAAGGEGTEAFFGQGTRLTVV.

The chain couples TRBV19 to TRBJ1-2, with 10 positions matching TRBD1. J was trimmed by 6 bases and V by 4 bases; bases with no gene match: 11. Germline V CDR1 and CDR2: LNHDA, SQIVND (reference sequence). This CDR3 is built from 16 residues. CDR3 sequence: CASSTLGTGAADGYTF. The CDR3, as DNA: TGTGCCAGTAGTACGCTCGGGACAGGGGCAGCGGATGGCTACACCTTC.

The genes are TRBV28 and TRBJ1-1; 8 bases map to TRBD1. This CDR3 has 15 amino acids. With V trimmed by 7 bases and J by 1 base, 8 bases remained unmatched. CDR1 is MDHEN and CDR2 is SYDVKM in the germline V gene. CDR3 loop: CASKPGGGGNTEAFF. CDR3 in DNA: TGTGCCAGCAAACCAGGGGGCGGAGGGAACACTGAAGCTTTCTTT.

V and J are TRBV9 and TRBJ1-6; tentative D call: TRBD1 (5 bases). Looked up from germline, CDR1 is SGDLS and CDR2 is YYNGEE. The V end was cut by 2 bases, the J end by 7 bases, with 13 bases between. The CDR3 length is 15 residues. This CDR3 is CASSVDMASNSPLHF. CDR3 bases: TGTGCCAGCAGCGTGGACATGGCGTCGAATTCACCCCTCCACTTT.

V and J are TRBV6-5 and TRBJ1-6, with TRBD1 as a possible D gene (5 bases). The CDR3 length is 14 residues. Germline V CDR1 and CDR2: MNHEY, SVGAGI. Trimming removed 6 bases at V and 7 bases at J, with 13 bases between. The CDR3 nucleotides are TGTGCCAGCAGCGACAGTTACGGGAATTCACCCCTCCACTTT. Its translation: CASSDSYGNSPLHF.

V is TRBV25-1 and J is TRBJ1-3; D is perhaps TRBD1 (5 bases). Trimming pared 3 bases from V and 4 bases from J, leaving 10 bases between. Germline CDR1 reads MGHDK; CDR2 reads SYGVNS. The CDR3 runs 14 residues. CDR3 sequence (DNA): TGTGCCAGCAGTGACAGGGATCACGGAAACACCATATATTTT. Protein: CASSDRDHGNTIYF.

The gene calls are TRBV5-6 and TRBJ2-2; 7 positions agree with TRBD1. The CDR3 is 17 amino acids. Germline assignment: CDR1 SGHDT and CDR2 YYEEEE. The trim removed 4 bases at V and 4 bases at J, leaving 13 bases unmatched. The CDR3 sequence: CASSARTAGGATGELFF. The CDR3 coding sequence is TGTGCCAGCAGCGCCCGTACCGCAGGGGGTGCCACCGGGGAGCTGTTTTTT.

This clone was observed a few times. V and J are TRBV11-2 and TRBJ2-7; D unclear. This CDR3 is 13 amino acids long. V was clipped by 3 bases and J by 1 base, with 7 bases between them. Per germline, CDR1 SGHAT and CDR2 FQNNGV. CDR3 coding DNA: TGTGCCAGCAGCTTGGCAGGTTCCTACGAGCAGTACTTC. Amino acids: CASSLAGSYEQYF.